The source of this TCR beta chain is a study of blood T cell repertoires in COVID-19. For the study at large: Sites in the United States, Italy and Spain provided acute and convalescent COVID-19 samples.

While infection was still active, Seattle patients were enrolled and then followed longitudinally. Methods used by the authors: Estimation of nucleated cell counts was performed using reference gene primer amplification. Sequencing was performed with immunoSEQ multiplex PCR; in TCRdb, only in-frame clones are kept and a portion is missing. That table gives V, J and clone size, and the DNA gave D and trimming. The data show 160,000 or so clones, roughly 81% seen once. The germline V gene has CDR1 LNHDA and CDR2 SQIVND (reference sequence). J was trimmed by 8 bases and V by 5 bases; bases with no gene match: 5. The CDR3 has 13 residues.

The specimen sequenced was peripheral blood. This receptor was taken from a woman aged 45-60 years with COVID-19, enrolled during active disease. This sequence joins TRBV19 and TRBJ1-4; 7 bases match TRBD1. In nucleotides, the CDR3 is TGTGCCAGTAGTCGGGCAGGGGGAGAAAAACTGTTTTTT. Protein sequence: CASSRAGGEKLFF.